The next 19 T cell receptor beta chains were all read from a single sample in a study of T cell repertoires in cytomegalovirus infection (dated by TCRdb to between 2018 and 2020). TCRdb names Illumina HiSeq 1500 as the instrument used. The public reads were reprocessed in TCRdb via fastp at Q25 and MiXCR, keeping in-frame beta chains. Rows are unified per CDR3 protein, each entry keeping the most common DNA and genes. This sample lists a few hundred thousand distinct CDR3 sequences; 15% to 20% were detected once. Approximately 12% of the sample comes from the top ten. The sequenced sample consisted of PBMCs. The receptor set was obtained from a human donor in good health (CMV status not recorded). Some clones in this sample may be carry-over from other donors' samples.

This clonotype came up many times. This rearrangement joins TRBV7-2 to TRBJ2-1; TRBD1 agrees at 12 bases. V was clipped by 5 bases and J by 4 bases; unmatched bases: 3. The CDR3 consists of 15 residues. Germline loops: CDR1 SGHTA, CDR2 FQGNSA. CDR3 residues: CASSEGQGAYNEQFF. The DNA for the CDR3 is TGTGCCAGCAGCGAGGGACAGGGGGCATACAATGAGCAGTTCTTC. The complete variable domain, with remaining parts taken from reference TRBV7-2 and TRBJ2-1, reads GAGVSQSPSNKVTEKGKDVELRCDPISGHTALYWYRQSLGQGLEFLIYFQGNSAPDKSGLPSDRFSAERTGGSVSTLTIQRTQQEDSAVYLCASSEGQGAYNEQFFGPGTRLTVL.

The rearrangement links TRBV6-5 to TRBJ1-1; TRBD1 is a possible D gene (6 bases). CDR1 MNHEY and CDR2 SVGAGI come from the germline V gene. The CDR3 is made up of 19 amino acids. Trimming took 0 bases from V and 4 from J, leaving 24 bases between them. The CDR3 DNA sequence: TGTGCCAGCAGTTACTCCGTACAGGGTCCTCGGGAAAAGAGCACTGAAGCTTTCTTT. Residues: CASSYSVQGPREKSTEAFF.

This clonotype was seen more than once but under ten times. The genes are TRBV4-2 and TRBJ1-1, with D uncertain. The CDR3 has 12 amino acids. Per the germline V gene, CDR1 is LGHNA and CDR2 is YNFKEQ. The germline V and J ends were trimmed by 2 bases and 10 bases, with 11 bases remaining between them. CDR3 residues: CASSQRRSSAFF. The CDR3 DNA sequence: TGTGCCAGCAGCCAACGCCGGAGCTCAGCTTTCTTT.

This chain links TRBV2 with TRBJ2-3; 8 bases are shared with TRBD2. CDR1 is SNHLY and CDR2 is FYNNEI in the germline V gene. This CDR3 spans 15 amino acids. V lost 6 bases and J lost 0; bases outside the gene matches: 5. CDR3 protein: CASRSGGTSTDTQYF. In DNA, the CDR3 is TGTGCCAGCAGGAGCGGGGGCACTAGCACAGATACGCAGTATTTT.

This clonotype was counted only a few times. The CDR3 DNA is TGTGCCAGCAGCCAACAATACCCGGACTATGGCTACACCTTC. It specifies CASSQQYPDYGYTF. This chain uses TRBV27 with TRBJ1-2; D is uncertain. The CDR3 has 14 amino acids. The V end lost 6 bases, the J end lost 3 bases, and 14 bases lay between the germline ends. CDR1 and CDR2 (germline): MNHEY, SMNVEV (reference sequence).

This clonotype was recorded many times. This sequence joins TRBV7-2 and TRBJ1-1; tentatively, D is TRBD1 (5 bases). The CDR3 sequence is 11 residues long. Germline assignment: CDR1 SGHTA and CDR2 FQGNSA. V shed 3 bases and J shed 11 bases, with 10 bases lying between them. This CDR3 reads CASSLGGLAFF. CDR3 coding DNA: TGTGCCAGCAGCTTGGGGGGTTTGGCTTTCTTT.

This clonotype was seen ten or more times. V usage is TRBV7-2 and J usage is TRBJ2-5; 10 bases are a match to TRBD2. V shed 2 bases, J shed 5 bases, and the junction held 17 bases outside the gene matches. The CDR3 is 19 residues long. CDR1 is SGHTA, CDR2 FQGNSA, per germline. In DNA form, the CDR3 reads TGTGCCAGCAGCTTAACCGGTGCCGCTAGCGGGGGACGGGGGGAGACCCAGTACTTC. Residues: CASSLTGAASGGRGETQYF.

This sequence joins TRBV24-1 and TRBJ2-7, with 8 bases that match TRBD1. The CDR3 has 16 residues. CDR1 is KGHDR, CDR2 SFDVKD, per germline. Trimming cost V 4 bases and J 4 bases; bases outside gene matches: 11. The CDR3 spells CATSEEPGQAAYEQYF. CDR3 in DNA: TGTGCCACCAGTGAAGAACCGGGACAGGCGGCATACGAGCAGTACTTC.

This clonotype is a singleton in its sample. The chain uses TRBV20-1 and TRBJ2-5, with D perhaps matching TRBD2 (5 bases). V was cut by 1 base and J by 2 bases, with 11 bases left in between. Germline V gene sequence: CDR1 DFQATT, CDR2 SNEGSKA (reference sequence). The CDR3 loop spans 14 amino acids. The CDR3: CSARVTLAQETQYF. CDR3 DNA: TGCAGTGCTAGAGTCACCCTAGCACAAGAGACCCAGTACTTC.

This clonotype showed up just a few times. The genes are TRBV6-5 and TRBJ1-6; D is unclear. Per germline, CDR1 MNHEY and CDR2 SVGAGI. The CDR3 sequence is 13 residues long. Trimming cost V 7 bases and J 9 bases, with 13 bases left between them. CDR3 nucleotide sequence: TGTGCCAGCACCGTCCGCCAGGCTTCACCCCTCCACTTT. It is translated as CASTVRQASPLHF.

This clonotype was observed many times. This sequence joins TRBV5-6 and TRBJ1-2; D is undetermined. Deletions cut 4 bases from V and 2 bases from J, with 12 bases between. The V gene's germline CDR1 is SGHDT and CDR2 YYEEEE. This CDR3 comprises 14 residues. The CDR3 sequence: CASSQPIENYGYTF. The CDR3 DNA is TGTGCCAGCAGCCAACCGATCGAGAACTATGGCTACACCTTC.

The gene calls are TRBV11-2 and TRBJ1-4; 7 bases map to TRBD1. CDR1 is SGHAT and CDR2 is FQNNGV in the germline V gene. V shed 4 bases and J 0 bases; nucleotides not matched to a gene: 5. This CDR3 comprises 16 residues. The CDR3 DNA reads as TGTGCCAGCAGCTCCCGACAGGGCCCAACTAATGAAAAACTGTTTTTT. It codes for CASSSRQGPTNEKLFF.

This clonotype was found a few times. The chain recombines TRBV11-2 with TRBJ2-7; 11 nucleotides line up with TRBD2. From germline, CDR1 is SGHAT and CDR2 FQNNGV. The CDR3 loop spans 15 amino acids. The V and J ends lost 3 bases and 4 bases, in that order; junction bases with no gene match: 5. The CDR3 region has the DNA TGTGCCAGCAGCTTTTATAGCGGGGGGGGATACGAGCAGTACTTC. This translates into CASSFYSGGGYEQYF.

The table lists this clonotype with a few counts. The V gene is TRBV12-5, the J gene TRBJ2-3; D unclear. Trimming took 0 bases from V and 2 from J, leaving 12 bases between them. The CDR3 extends over 16 amino acids. CDR1 and CDR2 from the germline V gene are LGHNT and FRNRAP. CDR3 sequence: CASGLVLSSNTDTQYF. DNA of the CDR3: TGTGCTAGTGGTTTGGTACTCTCCAGCAACACAGATACGCAGTATTTT.

The chain joins TRBV7-2 to TRBJ1-2; the match to TRBD1 covers 9 bases. This CDR3 has 13 residues. Looked up from germline, CDR1 is SGHTA and CDR2 is FQGNSA. The J segment lost 8 bases and the V segment lost 6 bases, leaving 7 bases of the junction unmatched. CDR3 coding DNA: TGTGCCAGCAGGCGGACAGGGGATGGGGGCTACACCTTC. Residues: CASRRTGDGGYTF.

There are a few counts of this clonotype. This chain joins TRBV10-3 and TRBJ1-1, with 10 bases matching TRBD1. The CDR3 has 15 amino acids. Germline loops: CDR1 ENHRY, CDR2 SYGVKD. V trimming: 2 bases; J trimming: 3 bases; junction bases outside the gene matches: 3. CDR3 residues: CAISEVGTGDTEAFF. DNA for the CDR3: TGTGCCATCAGTGAGGTGGGGACAGGGGACACTGAAGCTTTCTTT.

This clonotype was picked up a small number of times. The rearrangement links TRBV28 to TRBJ2-7; possibly TRBD1 for D (5 bases). The CDR3 covers 13 residues. CDR1 is MDHEN and CDR2 is SYDVKM in the germline V gene. V was pared by 5 bases and J by 4 bases, with 12 bases between. The chain's CDR3 is CASSGAVTYEQYF. In nucleotides, the CDR3 is TGTGCCAGCAGTGGGGCTGTTACTTACGAGCAGTACTTC. The variable domain in full, with the rest retrieved from reference TRBV28 and TRBJ2-7, is DVKVTQSSRYLVKRTGEKVFLECVQDMDHENMFWYRQDPGLGLRLIYFSYDVKMKEKGDIPEGYSVSREKKERFSLILESASTNQTSMYLCASSGAVTYEQYFGPGTRLTVT.

This clonotype occurred many times. V and J are TRBV27 and TRBJ2-7, with 8 bases lining up with TRBD1. The CDR3 has 15 amino acids. The germline CDR1 and CDR2 sequences are MNHEY and SMNVEV (reference sequence). The V segment lost 4 bases and the J segment 6 bases; nucleotides outside the gene matches: 11. CDR3 DNA sequence: TGTGCCAGCAGTTCCGTCGGCCAGGGGGCGTTCGAGCAGTACTTC. It is translated as CASSSVGQGAFEQYF.

This clonotype has just a few counts. The genes are TRBV20-1 and TRBJ2-7, with 8 bases fitting TRBD2. Germline V gene data show CDR1 as DFQATT and CDR2 as SNEGSKA (reference sequence). After removal of 1 base from V and 6 bases from J, the junction contained 11 bases not matched to a gene. The CDR3 spans 15 residues. Here the CDR3 DNA reads TGCAGTGCTAGAGCTGTCGGCCTAGCGGGTACCGAGCAGTACTTC. As protein: CSARAVGLAGTEQYF.